This TCR beta chain was found in a study of cytomegalovirus exposure and HLA in healthy donors. Study outcomes and limitations: Both high specificity and high sensitivity reportedly marked the classifier's diagnosis of cytomegalovirus status. In a later analysis, most CMV-associated TCR beta chains appeared HLA-restricted. A further, later analysis showed that HLA-associated TCR beta chains (compared with equally common others) were more clonally expanded.

Trimming removed 1 base from V and 1 base from J, with 10 bases in between. Germline loops: CDR1 SGHAT, CDR2 FQNNGV. The CDR3 runs 15 residues. Worth noting for this clone: Antigen: not known.

PCR was performed using 60 Vbeta and 13 Jbeta primers. As processed by the authors: Some 10 million shared chains were among the about 80 million unique TCR beta chains that a later analysis counted. Produced via immunoSEQ multiplex PCR; TCRdb's table is partial and in-frame only. The DNA gave D and trimming, while V, J and clone size come from that table. The sample includes 70,000 to 90,000 clones, 84% seen only once; the top ten take 18%. The rearrangement uses TRBV11-2 and TRBJ1-1; the D is unclear. The TCR originated in a man between 65 and 85 years old in good health and CMV-seropositive. Sequencing was performed on PBMCs. The DNA of the CDR3 is TGTGCCAGCAGCTTAGTGGTACAGAAGAACACTGAAGCTTTCTTT. Translated, it gives CASSLVVQKNTEAFF.